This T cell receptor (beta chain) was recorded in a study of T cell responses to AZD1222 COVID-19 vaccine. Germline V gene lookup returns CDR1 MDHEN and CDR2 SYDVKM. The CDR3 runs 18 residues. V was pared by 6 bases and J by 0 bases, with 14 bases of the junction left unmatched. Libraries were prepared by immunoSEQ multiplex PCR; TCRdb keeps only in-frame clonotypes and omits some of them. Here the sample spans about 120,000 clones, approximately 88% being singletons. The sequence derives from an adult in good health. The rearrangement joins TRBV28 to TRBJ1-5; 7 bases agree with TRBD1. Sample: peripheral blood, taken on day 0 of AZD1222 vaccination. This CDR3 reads CASSPPGQTSHSNQPQHF. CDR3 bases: TGTGCCAGCAGCCCACCGGGACAGACGAGCCATAGCAATCAGCCCCAGCATTTT.